The 20 T cell receptor beta chains below were found in one sample sequenced in a study of identical twins. From the 5' RACE reads, TCRdb called clonotypes with MiXCR, one entry per CDR3 protein. The sample has hundreds of thousands of distinct CDR3 sequences, 21% seen once. This sample was shared with a second study, whose subject was T cells expressing NK-cell markers.

The sequenced material came from PBMCs. Receptors were obtained from a woman younger than 30 in good health.

The table lists this clonotype with many counts. J is TRBJ1-1 and V is TRBV29-1; TRBD1 might be the D (5 bases). V was clipped by 6 bases and J by 4 bases, with 15 bases between them. Germline CDR1 and CDR2: SQVTM and ANQGSEA. CDR3 length equals 13 residues. CDR3 sequence: CSVNWAGGTEAFF. In DNA, the CDR3 is TGCAGCGTCAACTGGGCGGGGGGCACTGAAGCTTTCTTT.

This clonotype was seen more than once but under ten times. This sequence joins TRBV5-8 and TRBJ2-1; a possible D gene is TRBD2 (6 bases). The CDR3 has 14 amino acids. The V and J ends lost 0 bases and 8 bases respectively, with 12 bases between them. From germline, CDR1 is SGHTS and CDR2 YDEGEE. This chain's CDR3 is CASSLGLVVDEQFF. DNA for the CDR3: TGTGCCAGCAGCTTGGGACTAGTGGTCGATGAGCAGTTCTTC.

This chain links TRBV9 with TRBJ1-2; TRBD1 matches at 8 bases. CDR3 length: 15 residues. Germline lookup yields CDR1 SGDLS and CDR2 YYNGEE. Losses at the gene ends were 3 bases for V and 5 bases for J; bases not matched to a gene: 9. The CDR3 loop reads CASSALTGEGYGYTF. In DNA, the CDR3 is TGTGCCAGCAGCGCCTTGACAGGGGAGGGGTATGGCTACACCTTC. Combining the CDR3 with reference TRBV9 and TRBJ1-2 gives the whole variable domain DSGVTQTPKHLITATGQRVTLRCSPRSGDLSVYWYQQSLDQGLQFLIQYYNGEERAKGNILERFSAQQFPDLHSELNLSSLELGDSALYFCASSALTGEGYGYTFGSGTRLTVV.

The V call is TRBV12-3 or TRBV12-4, the J call TRBJ1-2; the match to TRBD1 covers 8 bases. The CDR3 has 14 residues. With V trimmed by 6 bases and J by 6 bases, 9 bases remained unmatched. CDR3 in amino acids: CASRPGQASHGYTF. DNA for the CDR3: TGTGCCAGCAGACCGGGACAGGCTTCCCATGGCTACACCTTC.

The chain joins TRBV29-1 to TRBJ2-1; 14 bases agree with TRBD2. Germline V lookup: CDR1 SQVTM, CDR2 ANQGSEA. The ends lost 4 bases at V and 4 bases at J; junction bases unmatched: 6. The CDR3 contains 16 residues. Written as DNA, the CDR3 is TGCAGCGTTGTCGGGACTAGCGGGAGATTATACAATGAGCAGTTCTTC. As protein: CSVVGTSGRLYNEQFF.

The chain recombines TRBV20-1 with TRBJ1-5; 8 nucleotides line up with TRBD1. Trimming at V came to 6 bases and at J to 1 base, leaving 5 bases not matched to a gene. Per germline, CDR1 DFQATT and CDR2 SNEGSKA (reference sequence). CDR3 length equals 14 residues. The CDR3 loop is CSASTGGSNQPQHF. DNA of the CDR3: TGCAGTGCATCCACAGGGGGGAGCAATCAGCCCCAGCATTTT.

The chain employs TRBV12-3 or TRBV12-4 and TRBJ1-6; D gene ambiguous. Deletions cut 1 base from V and 7 bases from J, with 8 bases between. The CDR3 runs 14 residues. Here the CDR3 reads CASSLVSLNSPLHF. The CDR3, as DNA: TGTGCCAGCAGTTTAGTCTCGCTCAATTCACCCCTCCACTTT.

This clonotype has only a few counts. This chain joins TRBV19 and TRBJ2-3; D perhaps matches TRBD2 (5 bases). CDR3 length: 16 amino acids. CDR1 is LNHDA, CDR2 SQIVND, per germline (reference sequence). V lost 5 bases and J 6 bases, leaving 21 bases between the germline ends. CDR3 sequence (DNA): TGTGCCAGTAGTCCCAGGACTGGGTCCATAGGGGATACGCAGTATTTT. It is translated as CASSPRTGSIGDTQYF.

V is TRBV29-1 and J is TRBJ2-3, with 9 nucleotides matching TRBD2. This CDR3 region has 18 residues. With 1 base clipped from V and 0 bases from J, the junction kept 11 bases outside the gene matches. Germline V CDR1 and CDR2: SQVTM, ANQGSEA. For the CDR3, the DNA is TGCAGCGTTGAAGGCGGGGGGGGCGAGTACCCTAGCACAGATACGCAGTATTTT. Translating gives CSVEGGGGEYPSTDTQYF.

This clonotype was found a few times. The rearrangement joins TRBV27 to TRBJ1-1, with D possibly being TRBD1 (5 bases). CDR1 is MNHEY, CDR2 SMNVEV, per germline (reference sequence). The CDR3 length is 15 residues. V lost 7 bases and J 1 base, leaving 16 bases between the germline ends. The CDR3 region has the DNA TGTGCCAGCAAGGGACGGGGCAGAAAGAACACTGAAGCTTTCTTT. This translates into CASKGRGRKNTEAFF.

The chain carries TRBV5-6 and TRBJ1-1; perhaps TRBD1 as D (5 bases). The ends were cut back, 0 bases at V and 4 bases at J, with 10 bases in the middle. Germline CDR1 and CDR2: SGHDT and YYEEEE. The CDR3 length is 14 residues. This CDR3 is CASSLEGRTTEAFF. The CDR3 DNA follows: TGTGCCAGCAGCTTGGAGGGGCGGACCACTGAAGCTTTCTTT.

This clonotype was counted ten times or more. The genes are TRBV25-1 and TRBJ1-1, with D perhaps matching TRBD1 (5 bases). V was clipped by 2 bases and J by 0 bases, with 13 bases between them. The CDR3 consists of 16 residues. Germline CDR1 reads MGHDK; CDR2 reads SYGVNS. CDR3 region: CASSEGTGTLNTEAFF. CDR3 nucleotides: TGTGCCAGCAGTGAAGGTACAGGTACCTTGAACACTGAAGCTTTCTTT.

This clonotype was observed a few times. This chain uses TRBV4-2 with TRBJ1-2, with D maybe TRBD1 (5 bases). From germline, CDR1 is LGHNA and CDR2 YNFKEQ. The CDR3 sequence is 15 residues long. Trimming removed 0 bases at V and 3 bases at J, with 11 bases between. The CDR3: CASSQDAGEHYGYTF. CDR3 sequence (DNA): TGTGCCAGCAGCCAAGATGCGGGGGAGCACTATGGCTACACCTTC.

This clonotype was seen a handful of times. The V gene is TRBV9, the J gene TRBJ2-5; TRBD2 matches 7 bases. Germline values: CDR1 SGDLS, CDR2 YYNGEE. V trimming: 5 bases; J trimming: 3 bases; junction bases outside the gene matches: 19. The CDR3 has 18 residues. CDR3 protein: CASRKPQEQLAVKETQYF. Here the CDR3 DNA reads TGTGCCAGCAGAAAACCGCAGGAACAGCTAGCGGTAAAAGAGACCCAGTACTTC.

Ten or more counts support this clonotype. The chain uses TRBV7-2 and TRBJ2-7, with 7 bases identical to TRBD2. The CDR3 covers 15 residues. Germline V gene lookup returns CDR1 SGHTA and CDR2 FQGNSA. V lost 3 bases, J lost 0 bases, and 5 bases stayed unmatched. CDR3 sequence reads: CASSFGGTSSYEQYF. In DNA form, the CDR3 reads TGTGCCAGCAGCTTCGGGGGGACCAGCTCCTACGAGCAGTACTTC. The entire variable domain, with the rest obtained from reference TRBV7-2 and TRBJ2-7, is as follows: GAGVSQSPSNKVTEKGKDVELRCDPISGHTALYWYRQSLGQGLEFLIYFQGNSAPDKSGLPSDRFSAERTGGSVSTLTIQRTQQEDSAVYLCASSFGGTSSYEQYFGPGTRLTVT.

This CDR3 is CSVEDQDGNLKTQYF. The CDR3, as DNA: TGCAGCGTTGAAGATCAGGATGGGAATCTGAAGACCCAGTACTTC. V usage is TRBV29-1 and J usage is TRBJ2-5, with D uncertain. CDR1 is SQVTM and CDR2 is ANQGSEA in the germline V gene. V was trimmed by 0 bases and J by 6 bases, leaving 17 bases between them. The CDR3 is 15 residues long.

This chain joins TRBV6-1 and TRBJ2-5, with 7 bases that match TRBD2. Germline V gene sequence: CDR1 MNHNS, CDR2 SASEGT. The CDR3 is 16 amino acids. V lost 7 bases to trimming and J lost 4 bases; unmatched junction nucleotides: 15. This CDR3 is CASILSGVLIRETQYF. CDR3 nucleotides: TGTGCCAGCATCCTAAGCGGGGTACTGATTAGAGAGACCCAGTACTTC.

This clonotype has just one count. The V gene is TRBV7-2, the J gene TRBJ2-1; 9 nucleotides match TRBD1. Germline values: CDR1 SGHTA, CDR2 FQGNSA. J gave up 12 bases and V 7 bases, and 13 bases lay outside the gene matches. This CDR3 is built from 14 residues. CDR3 in amino acids: CASTPDRGAHGQFF. For the CDR3, the DNA is TGTGCCAGCACCCCCGACAGGGGGGCCCACGGGCAGTTCTTC. The full variable domain, in which reference TRBV7-2 and TRBJ2-1 provide the parts outside the CDR3, is GAGVSQSPSNKVTEKGKDVELRCDPISGHTALYWYRQSLGQGLEFLIYFQGNSAPDKSGLPSDRFSAERTGGSVSTLTIQRTQQEDSAVYLCASTPDRGAHGQFFGPGTRLTVL.

The chain recombines TRBV6-5 with TRBJ2-3; D is possibly TRBD2 (6 bases). Looked up from germline, CDR1 is MNHEY and CDR2 is SVGAGI. The V end lost 2 bases, the J end lost 4 bases, and 16 bases lay between the germline ends. The CDR3 consists of 16 residues. In DNA, the CDR3 is TGTGCCAGCAGTTACGCGGCGGGGTGGGTCTCAGATACGCAGTATTTT. This codes for CASSYAAGWVSDTQYF.

In this sample, this clonotype turned up a few times. The CDR3 is CASSSRTEQETQYF. The CDR3 nucleotides read TGTGCCAGCAGCTCTCGGACGGAGCAAGAGACCCAGTACTTC. This chain links TRBV13 with TRBJ2-5; D is unclear. Germline CDR1 is PRHDT and CDR2 is FYEKMQ (reference sequence). V lost 4 bases and J 2 bases, leaving 11 bases between the germline ends. The CDR3 runs to 14 residues.